This entry is about one T cell receptor (beta chain). Antigen: not known. This sample was taken from a study of vaccination and CD4 T cells after COVID-19. Study-level findings and limits: Convalescent patients gained a median about 90% of their reactive clones only post-vaccination. SARS-CoV-2-reactive clonotype medians increased from around 20 to 38, not significantly.

Germline V CDR1 and CDR2: SGHDT, YYEEEE. The CDR3 runs 14 residues. The J segment lost 3 bases and the V segment lost 6 bases, leaving 8 bases of the junction unmatched. Treatment specified: approximately 9-day PBMC culture with coronavirus spike peptide pools or control peptides (ViraFEST assay). PBMCs were cultured at two million per well with approximately 9.4 IU/ml IL-2 and 9 to 10 ug/ml peptide pools. Sequenced with the Oncomine TCR Beta short-read assay was DNA taken from cultured CD4+ T cells. Extraction of genomic DNA was performed on cultured CD4+ T cells. Each CDR3 protein gets one entry after TCRdb re-called the PCR reads with MiXCR. In the table there are about 10,000 distinct CDR3 sequences, around 30% of which are singletons.

The V and J genes are TRBV5-6 and TRBJ2-5, with 7 positions matching TRBD1. The TCR was taken from a human donor who had recovered from COVID-19. This specimen consisted of CD4+ T cells from blood, cultured in vitro, obtained after SARS-CoV-2 vaccination. CDR3 region: CASTPGTAKETQYF. CDR3 in DNA: TGTGCCAGCACCCCGGGGACAGCCAAAGAGACCCAGTACTTC.